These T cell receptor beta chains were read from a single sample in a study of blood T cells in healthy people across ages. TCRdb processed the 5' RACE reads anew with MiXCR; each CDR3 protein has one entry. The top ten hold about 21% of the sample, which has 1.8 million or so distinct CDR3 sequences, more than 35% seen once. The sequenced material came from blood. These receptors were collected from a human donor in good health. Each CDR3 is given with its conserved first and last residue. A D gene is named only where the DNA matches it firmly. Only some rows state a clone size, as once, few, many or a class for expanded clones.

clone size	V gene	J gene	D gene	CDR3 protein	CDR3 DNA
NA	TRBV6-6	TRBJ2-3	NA	CASSYQEVSRGTDTQYF	TGTGCCAGCAGTTATCAAGAAGTGAGTCGAGGCACAGATACGCAGTATTTT
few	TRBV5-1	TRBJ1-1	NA	CASRVGPGSPDAFF	TGCGCCAGCAGGGTGGGCCCAGGAAGTCCCGACGCTTTCTTT
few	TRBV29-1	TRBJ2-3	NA	CSVGGLWTDTQYF	TGCAGCGTTGGAGGACTGTGGACAGATACGCAGTATTTT
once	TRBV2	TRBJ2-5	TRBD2	CASSGQAGGGETQYF	TGTGCCAGCAGTGGGCAAGCGGGGGGTGGGGAGACCCAGTACTTC
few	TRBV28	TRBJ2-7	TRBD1	CASKPGTGVTPFSYEQYF	TGTGCCAGCAAACCCGGGACAGGGGTTACTCCCTTCTCCTACGAGCAGTACTTC
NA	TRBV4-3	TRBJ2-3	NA	CASSFQGLGLGGDTQYF	TGCGCCAGCAGCTTTCAGGGGCTGGGGCTAGGGGGAGATACGCAGTATTTT
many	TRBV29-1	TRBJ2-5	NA	CSVGGETQYF	TGCAGCGTTGGCGGAGAGACCCAGTACTTC
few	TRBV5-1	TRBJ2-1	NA	CASSFSREEQFF	TGCGCCAGCAGCTTTAGCAGGGAGGAGCAGTTCTTC
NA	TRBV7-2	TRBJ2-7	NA	CASSPSEVGYYEQYF	TGTGCCAGCAGCCCATCGGAGGTCGGTTACTACGAGCAGTACTTC
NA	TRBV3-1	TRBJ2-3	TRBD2	CASSQGQRGGFTDTQYF	TGTGCCAGCAGCCAAGGGCAGCGGGGGGGCTTCACAGATACGCAGTATTTT
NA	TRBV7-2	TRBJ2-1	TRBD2	CASSQLAVNYNEQFF	TGTGCCAGCAGCCAACTAGCGGTTAATTACAATGAGCAGTTCTTC
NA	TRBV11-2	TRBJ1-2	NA	CASSSQGIVGYTF	TGTGCCAGCAGCTCCCAGGGGATAGTAGGCTACACCTTC
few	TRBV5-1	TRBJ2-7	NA	CASSATQGAHEQYF	TGCGCCAGCAGCGCCACCCAGGGAGCCCACGAGCAGTACTTC
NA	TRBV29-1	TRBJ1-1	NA	CSVERTARAEAFF	TGCAGCGTCGAACGGACAGCTAGGGCTGAAGCTTTCTTT
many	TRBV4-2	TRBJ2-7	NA	CASSQEGHQAREQYF	TGTGCCAGCAGCCAAGAAGGCCACCAGGCGCGGGAGCAGTACTTC
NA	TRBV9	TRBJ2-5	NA	CASSVATSGETQYF	TGTGCCAGCAGCGTAGCTACGTCGGGAGAGACCCAGTACTTC
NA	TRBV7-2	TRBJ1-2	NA	CASSLGLTAVYGYTF	TGTGCCAGCAGCTTAGGATTAACGGCCGTCTATGGCTACACCTTC
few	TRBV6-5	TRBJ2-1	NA	CANSYSPGRGRDNEQFF	TGTGCCAACAGTTACTCCCCGGGACGGGGTCGGGACAATGAGCAGTTCTTC
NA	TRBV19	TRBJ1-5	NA	CASSIEMRGGSQPQHF	TGTGCCAGTAGTATAGAAATGAGGGGTGGAAGTCAGCCCCAGCATTTT
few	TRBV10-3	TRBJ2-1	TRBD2	CAISVDPSSGGAYEQFF	TGTGCCATCAGTGTCGACCCTTCTAGCGGGGGGGCATATGAGCAGTTCTTC
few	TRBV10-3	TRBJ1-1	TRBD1	CAITDRGDTEAFF	TGTGCCATAACGGACAGGGGGGACACTGAAGCTTTCTTT
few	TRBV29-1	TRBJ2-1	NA	CSVGVSLGDEQFF	TGCAGCGTTGGGGTCAGCCTGGGGGATGAGCAGTTCTTC
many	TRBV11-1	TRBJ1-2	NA	CASSEVNYGYTF	TGTGCCAGCTCCGAGGTTAACTATGGCTACACCTTC
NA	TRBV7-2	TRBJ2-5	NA	CASSLVDGGYQETQYF	TGTGCCAGCAGCTTAGTGGACGGGGGCTACCAAGAGACCCAGTACTTC
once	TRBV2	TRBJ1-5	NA	CASRQAFNQPQHF	TGTGCCAGCAGACAGGCGTTCAATCAGCCCCAGCATTTT
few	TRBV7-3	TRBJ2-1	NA	CASSLVGASDEQFF	TGTGCCAGCAGCCTAGTCGGCGCGAGCGATGAGCAGTTCTTC
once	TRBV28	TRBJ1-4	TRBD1	CASSYPTGVEKLFF	TGTGCCAGCAGTTACCCGACAGGGGTGGAAAAACTGTTTTTT
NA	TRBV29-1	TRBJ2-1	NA	CSVGFLSYNEQFF	TGCAGTGTTGGATTCCTCTCCTACAATGAGCAGTTCTTC
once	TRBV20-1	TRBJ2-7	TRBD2	CSARFGTSGTYEQYF	TGCAGTGCTAGATTCGGGACTAGCGGTACCTACGAGCAGTACTTC
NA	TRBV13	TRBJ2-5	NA	CASSSRAGSPSQETQYF	TGTGCCAGCAGCTCACGGGCAGGGAGTCCCTCCCAAGAGACCCAGTACTTC
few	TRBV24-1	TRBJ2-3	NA	CATSDSGTYTDTQYF	TGTGCCACCAGTGATTCCGGGACTTACACAGATACGCAGTATTTT
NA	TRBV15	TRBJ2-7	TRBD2	CATSIRWLAESSWDYEQYF	TGTGCCACCAGCATACGGTGGCTAGCGGAGTCCTCATGGGATTACGAGCAGTATTTC
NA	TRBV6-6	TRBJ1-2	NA	CASSPRGEPLNYGYTF	TGTGCCAGCAGTCCTAGAGGGGAGCCCCTTAACTATGGCTACACCTTC
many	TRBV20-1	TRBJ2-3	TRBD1	CSARNPGTGLGDTQYF	TGCAGTGCCCGGAATCCGGGGACAGGGCTGGGAGATACGCAGTATTTT
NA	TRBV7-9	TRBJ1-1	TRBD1	CASSTNRGVTTEAFF	TGTGCCAGCAGCACCAACAGGGGGGTGACCACTGAAGCTTTCTTT
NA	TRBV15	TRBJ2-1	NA	CATSRPGLNEQFF	TGTGCCACCAGCAGACCAGGACTCAATGAGCAGTTCTTC
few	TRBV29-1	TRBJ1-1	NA	CSVEMGGTGTEAFF	TGCAGCGTTGAGATGGGGGGGACGGGCACTGAAGCTTTCTTT
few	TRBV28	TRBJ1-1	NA	CASSSHRKAFF	TGTGCCAGCAGTTCCCACAGGAAAGCTTTCTTT
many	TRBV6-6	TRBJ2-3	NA	CASSPDADTQYF	TGTGCCAGCAGTCCGGATGCAGATACGCAGTATTTT
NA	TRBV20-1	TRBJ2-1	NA	CSARDPVRNEQFF	TGCAGTGCTAGAGACCCTGTACGCAATGAGCAGTTCTTC
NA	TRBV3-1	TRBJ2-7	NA	CASSQGLGLRSYEQYF	TGTGCCAGCAGCCAAGGATTAGGTTTGCGCTCCTACGAGCAGTACTTC
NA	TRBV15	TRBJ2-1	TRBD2	CATSRVRTGGYNEQFF	TGTGCCACCAGCAGAGTGCGGACGGGGGGGTACAATGAGCAGTTCTTC
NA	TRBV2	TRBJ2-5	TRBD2	CASSTIAGAGETQYF	TGTGCCAGCAGTACCATAGCGGGGGCGGGGGAGACCCAGTACTTC
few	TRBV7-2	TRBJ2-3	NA	CASSRNKHPQYF	TGTGCCAGCAGCAGAAACAAACACCCGCAGTATTTT
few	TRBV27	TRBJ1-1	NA	CASSFAQVTEAFF	TGTGCCAGCAGTTTTGCGCAGGTCACTGAAGCTTTCTTT
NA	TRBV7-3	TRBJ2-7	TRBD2	CASSRSGGVYEQYF	TGTGCCAGCAGTCGAAGCGGGGGGGTCTACGAGCAGTACTTC
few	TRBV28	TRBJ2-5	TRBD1	CASLDRDRGEQYF	TGTGCCAGCCTTGACAGGGACCGGGGAGAGCAGTACTTC
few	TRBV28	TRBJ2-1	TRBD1	CATRGTGGRNEQFF	TGTGCCACTCGCGGGACAGGGGGACGAAATGAGCAGTTCTTC
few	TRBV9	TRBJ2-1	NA	CASSPGEGAYNEQFF	TGTGCCAGCAGCCCAGGGGAGGGGGCCTACAATGAGCAGTTCTTC